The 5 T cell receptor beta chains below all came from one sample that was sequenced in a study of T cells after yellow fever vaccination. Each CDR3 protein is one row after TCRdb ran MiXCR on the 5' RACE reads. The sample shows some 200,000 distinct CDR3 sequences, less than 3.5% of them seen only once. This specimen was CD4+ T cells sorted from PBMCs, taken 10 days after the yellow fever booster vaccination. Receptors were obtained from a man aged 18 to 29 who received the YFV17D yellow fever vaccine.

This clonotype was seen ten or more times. This CDR3 is CSARGWGLHVNEQFF. CDR3 coding DNA: TGCAGTGCTAGAGGTTGGGGGCTACATGTGAATGAGCAGTTCTTC. The rearrangement joins TRBV20-1 to TRBJ2-1; the D gene is possibly TRBD1 (6 bases). Germline loops: CDR1 DFQATT, CDR2 SNEGSKA (reference sequence). V lost 1 base to trimming and J lost 7 bases, with 17 bases between them. The CDR3 totals 15 residues.

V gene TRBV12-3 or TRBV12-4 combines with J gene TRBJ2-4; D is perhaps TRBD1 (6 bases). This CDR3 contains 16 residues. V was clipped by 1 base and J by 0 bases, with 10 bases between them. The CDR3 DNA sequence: TGTGCCAGCAGTTTAGGGACAGCACTAGCCAAAAACATTCAGTACTTC. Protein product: CASSLGTALAKNIQYF.

The CDR3 region has the DNA TGTGCCTGGAGTGTTCAGCCTACCTACGAGCAGTACTTC. It codes for CAWSVQPTYEQYF. The J gene is TRBJ2-7, the V gene TRBV30; no reliable D call. The V and J ends lost 0 bases and 2 bases respectively, with 8 bases between them. This CDR3 has 13 amino acids. Germline V gene sequence: CDR1 GTSNPN, CDR2 SVGIG (reference sequence).

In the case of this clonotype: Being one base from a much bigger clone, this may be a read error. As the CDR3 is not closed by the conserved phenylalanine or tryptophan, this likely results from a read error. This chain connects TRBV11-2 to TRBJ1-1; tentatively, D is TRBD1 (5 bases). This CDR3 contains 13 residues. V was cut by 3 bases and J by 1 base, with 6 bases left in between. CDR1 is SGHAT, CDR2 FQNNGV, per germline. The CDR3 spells CASSLDTNTEAFL. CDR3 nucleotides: TGTGCCAGCAGCTTGGACACGAACACTGAAGCTTTCTTA.

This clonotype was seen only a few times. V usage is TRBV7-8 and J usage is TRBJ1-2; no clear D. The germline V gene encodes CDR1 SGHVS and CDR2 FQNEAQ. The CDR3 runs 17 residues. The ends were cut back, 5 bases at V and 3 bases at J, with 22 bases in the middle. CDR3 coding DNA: TGTGCCAGCAGCCCAACACGTATCATGGGTGGTTACTATGGCTACACCTTC. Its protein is CASSPTRIMGGYYGYTF.